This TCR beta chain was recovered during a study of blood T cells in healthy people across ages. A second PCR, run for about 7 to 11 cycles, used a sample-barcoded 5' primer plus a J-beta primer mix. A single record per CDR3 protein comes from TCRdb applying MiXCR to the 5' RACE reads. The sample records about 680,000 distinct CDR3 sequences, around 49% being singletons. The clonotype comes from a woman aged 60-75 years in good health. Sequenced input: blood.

For the CDR3, the DNA is TGTGCCAGCAGCAAAAAAGAGCAGTACACAGATACGCAGTATTTT. It encodes CASSKKEQYTDTQYF. The chain carries TRBV21-1 and TRBJ2-3. TRBV21-1 is flagged as a pseudogene. This CDR3 comprises 15 residues.